These T cell receptor beta chains were read from a single sample in a study of blood T cell repertoires in COVID-19. The table came from immunoSEQ multiplex PCR; TCRdb's copy has only in-frame clones and leaves some out. The sample yields approximately 63,000 clones, approximately 79% seen once. The sample was peripheral blood. Receptors were obtained from a woman in her 70s with acute or convalescent COVID-19. Both conserved end residues are part of each CDR3. The D gene is left open where the match is weak. Expanded clones get a size class; other rows say once, few or many, or leave the size out.

v_call: TRBV6-6
cdr3_length: 13
d_call: NA
j_call: TRBJ2-7
clone_size: NA
cdr3_aa: CASSPGAEEEQYF

v_call: TRBV5-6
cdr3_length: 16
d_call: TRBD1
j_call: TRBJ1-2
clone_size: NA
cdr3_aa: CASSHLRQGSNYGYTF

v_call: TRBV19
cdr3_length: 15
d_call: TRBD1
j_call: TRBJ1-4
clone_size: NA
cdr3_aa: CASKSEGAHNEKLFF

v_call: TRBV5-6
cdr3_length: 13
d_call: NA
j_call: TRBJ2-7
clone_size: NA
cdr3_aa: CASSLGLFYEQYF

v_call: TRBV7-3
cdr3_length: 14
d_call: TRBD1
j_call: TRBJ1-2
clone_size: NA
cdr3_aa: CASSLTGTGVGYTF

v_call: TRBV9
cdr3_length: 15
d_call: TRBD2
j_call: TRBJ2-7
clone_size: few
cdr3_aa: CASSASSGGSYEQYF

v_call: TRBV10-3
cdr3_length: 15
d_call: TRBD1
j_call: TRBJ2-1
clone_size: NA
cdr3_aa: CAISEGGQGYNEQFF

v_call: TRBV24-1
cdr3_length: 13
d_call: NA
j_call: TRBJ1-2
clone_size: once
cdr3_aa: CATEDTGIRGYTF

v_call: TRBV7-5
cdr3_length: 20
d_call: NA
j_call: TRBJ2-7
clone_size: NA
cdr3_aa: CVRSTPSWGPRTQISYEQYF

v_call: TRBV5-8
cdr3_length: 14
d_call: TRBD1
j_call: TRBJ1-2
clone_size: few
cdr3_aa: CASSWGQGSYGYTF

v_call: TRBV12-2
cdr3_length: 11
d_call: NA
j_call: TRBJ2-3
clone_size: once
cdr3_aa: CESRARDTQYF

v_call: TRBV27
cdr3_length: 14
d_call: NA
j_call: TRBJ1-2
clone_size: NA
cdr3_aa: CASRTQGNFYGYTF

v_call: TRBV24-1
cdr3_length: 13
d_call: NA
j_call: TRBJ1-2
clone_size: NA
cdr3_aa: CATSDPVSYGYTF

v_call: TRBV27
cdr3_length: 17
d_call: TRBD1
j_call: TRBJ1-2
clone_size: NA
cdr3_aa: CASSLSFRGQGGRGYTF

v_call: TRBV5-1
cdr3_length: 21
d_call: TRBD2
j_call: TRBJ2-3
clone_size: NA
cdr3_aa: CASSFPSKPSGGISSTDTQYF

v_call: TRBV6-5
cdr3_length: 15
d_call: TRBD2
j_call: TRBJ2-5
clone_size: NA
cdr3_aa: CASSYSGGYQETQYF

v_call: TRBV27
cdr3_length: 12
d_call: NA
j_call: TRBJ2-1
clone_size: NA
cdr3_aa: CASRRERNEQFF

v_call: TRBV19
cdr3_length: 13
d_call: NA
j_call: TRBJ1-5
clone_size: NA
cdr3_aa: CASRAQPHQPQHF

v_call: TRBV2
cdr3_length: 12
d_call: NA
j_call: TRBJ2-1
clone_size: NA
cdr3_aa: CASSGRVNEQFF

v_call: TRBV10-1
cdr3_length: 22
d_call: TRBD2
j_call: TRBJ2-6
clone_size: NA
cdr3_aa: CASSDLLAGLAALSVSGNVLTF

v_call: TRBV10-3
cdr3_length: 14
d_call: TRBD1
j_call: TRBJ1-1
clone_size: NA
cdr3_aa: CAIRSGQGNTEAFF

v_call: TRBV7-2
cdr3_length: 15
d_call: TRBD2
j_call: TRBJ2-7
clone_size: NA
cdr3_aa: CASSLVPGGEYEQYF